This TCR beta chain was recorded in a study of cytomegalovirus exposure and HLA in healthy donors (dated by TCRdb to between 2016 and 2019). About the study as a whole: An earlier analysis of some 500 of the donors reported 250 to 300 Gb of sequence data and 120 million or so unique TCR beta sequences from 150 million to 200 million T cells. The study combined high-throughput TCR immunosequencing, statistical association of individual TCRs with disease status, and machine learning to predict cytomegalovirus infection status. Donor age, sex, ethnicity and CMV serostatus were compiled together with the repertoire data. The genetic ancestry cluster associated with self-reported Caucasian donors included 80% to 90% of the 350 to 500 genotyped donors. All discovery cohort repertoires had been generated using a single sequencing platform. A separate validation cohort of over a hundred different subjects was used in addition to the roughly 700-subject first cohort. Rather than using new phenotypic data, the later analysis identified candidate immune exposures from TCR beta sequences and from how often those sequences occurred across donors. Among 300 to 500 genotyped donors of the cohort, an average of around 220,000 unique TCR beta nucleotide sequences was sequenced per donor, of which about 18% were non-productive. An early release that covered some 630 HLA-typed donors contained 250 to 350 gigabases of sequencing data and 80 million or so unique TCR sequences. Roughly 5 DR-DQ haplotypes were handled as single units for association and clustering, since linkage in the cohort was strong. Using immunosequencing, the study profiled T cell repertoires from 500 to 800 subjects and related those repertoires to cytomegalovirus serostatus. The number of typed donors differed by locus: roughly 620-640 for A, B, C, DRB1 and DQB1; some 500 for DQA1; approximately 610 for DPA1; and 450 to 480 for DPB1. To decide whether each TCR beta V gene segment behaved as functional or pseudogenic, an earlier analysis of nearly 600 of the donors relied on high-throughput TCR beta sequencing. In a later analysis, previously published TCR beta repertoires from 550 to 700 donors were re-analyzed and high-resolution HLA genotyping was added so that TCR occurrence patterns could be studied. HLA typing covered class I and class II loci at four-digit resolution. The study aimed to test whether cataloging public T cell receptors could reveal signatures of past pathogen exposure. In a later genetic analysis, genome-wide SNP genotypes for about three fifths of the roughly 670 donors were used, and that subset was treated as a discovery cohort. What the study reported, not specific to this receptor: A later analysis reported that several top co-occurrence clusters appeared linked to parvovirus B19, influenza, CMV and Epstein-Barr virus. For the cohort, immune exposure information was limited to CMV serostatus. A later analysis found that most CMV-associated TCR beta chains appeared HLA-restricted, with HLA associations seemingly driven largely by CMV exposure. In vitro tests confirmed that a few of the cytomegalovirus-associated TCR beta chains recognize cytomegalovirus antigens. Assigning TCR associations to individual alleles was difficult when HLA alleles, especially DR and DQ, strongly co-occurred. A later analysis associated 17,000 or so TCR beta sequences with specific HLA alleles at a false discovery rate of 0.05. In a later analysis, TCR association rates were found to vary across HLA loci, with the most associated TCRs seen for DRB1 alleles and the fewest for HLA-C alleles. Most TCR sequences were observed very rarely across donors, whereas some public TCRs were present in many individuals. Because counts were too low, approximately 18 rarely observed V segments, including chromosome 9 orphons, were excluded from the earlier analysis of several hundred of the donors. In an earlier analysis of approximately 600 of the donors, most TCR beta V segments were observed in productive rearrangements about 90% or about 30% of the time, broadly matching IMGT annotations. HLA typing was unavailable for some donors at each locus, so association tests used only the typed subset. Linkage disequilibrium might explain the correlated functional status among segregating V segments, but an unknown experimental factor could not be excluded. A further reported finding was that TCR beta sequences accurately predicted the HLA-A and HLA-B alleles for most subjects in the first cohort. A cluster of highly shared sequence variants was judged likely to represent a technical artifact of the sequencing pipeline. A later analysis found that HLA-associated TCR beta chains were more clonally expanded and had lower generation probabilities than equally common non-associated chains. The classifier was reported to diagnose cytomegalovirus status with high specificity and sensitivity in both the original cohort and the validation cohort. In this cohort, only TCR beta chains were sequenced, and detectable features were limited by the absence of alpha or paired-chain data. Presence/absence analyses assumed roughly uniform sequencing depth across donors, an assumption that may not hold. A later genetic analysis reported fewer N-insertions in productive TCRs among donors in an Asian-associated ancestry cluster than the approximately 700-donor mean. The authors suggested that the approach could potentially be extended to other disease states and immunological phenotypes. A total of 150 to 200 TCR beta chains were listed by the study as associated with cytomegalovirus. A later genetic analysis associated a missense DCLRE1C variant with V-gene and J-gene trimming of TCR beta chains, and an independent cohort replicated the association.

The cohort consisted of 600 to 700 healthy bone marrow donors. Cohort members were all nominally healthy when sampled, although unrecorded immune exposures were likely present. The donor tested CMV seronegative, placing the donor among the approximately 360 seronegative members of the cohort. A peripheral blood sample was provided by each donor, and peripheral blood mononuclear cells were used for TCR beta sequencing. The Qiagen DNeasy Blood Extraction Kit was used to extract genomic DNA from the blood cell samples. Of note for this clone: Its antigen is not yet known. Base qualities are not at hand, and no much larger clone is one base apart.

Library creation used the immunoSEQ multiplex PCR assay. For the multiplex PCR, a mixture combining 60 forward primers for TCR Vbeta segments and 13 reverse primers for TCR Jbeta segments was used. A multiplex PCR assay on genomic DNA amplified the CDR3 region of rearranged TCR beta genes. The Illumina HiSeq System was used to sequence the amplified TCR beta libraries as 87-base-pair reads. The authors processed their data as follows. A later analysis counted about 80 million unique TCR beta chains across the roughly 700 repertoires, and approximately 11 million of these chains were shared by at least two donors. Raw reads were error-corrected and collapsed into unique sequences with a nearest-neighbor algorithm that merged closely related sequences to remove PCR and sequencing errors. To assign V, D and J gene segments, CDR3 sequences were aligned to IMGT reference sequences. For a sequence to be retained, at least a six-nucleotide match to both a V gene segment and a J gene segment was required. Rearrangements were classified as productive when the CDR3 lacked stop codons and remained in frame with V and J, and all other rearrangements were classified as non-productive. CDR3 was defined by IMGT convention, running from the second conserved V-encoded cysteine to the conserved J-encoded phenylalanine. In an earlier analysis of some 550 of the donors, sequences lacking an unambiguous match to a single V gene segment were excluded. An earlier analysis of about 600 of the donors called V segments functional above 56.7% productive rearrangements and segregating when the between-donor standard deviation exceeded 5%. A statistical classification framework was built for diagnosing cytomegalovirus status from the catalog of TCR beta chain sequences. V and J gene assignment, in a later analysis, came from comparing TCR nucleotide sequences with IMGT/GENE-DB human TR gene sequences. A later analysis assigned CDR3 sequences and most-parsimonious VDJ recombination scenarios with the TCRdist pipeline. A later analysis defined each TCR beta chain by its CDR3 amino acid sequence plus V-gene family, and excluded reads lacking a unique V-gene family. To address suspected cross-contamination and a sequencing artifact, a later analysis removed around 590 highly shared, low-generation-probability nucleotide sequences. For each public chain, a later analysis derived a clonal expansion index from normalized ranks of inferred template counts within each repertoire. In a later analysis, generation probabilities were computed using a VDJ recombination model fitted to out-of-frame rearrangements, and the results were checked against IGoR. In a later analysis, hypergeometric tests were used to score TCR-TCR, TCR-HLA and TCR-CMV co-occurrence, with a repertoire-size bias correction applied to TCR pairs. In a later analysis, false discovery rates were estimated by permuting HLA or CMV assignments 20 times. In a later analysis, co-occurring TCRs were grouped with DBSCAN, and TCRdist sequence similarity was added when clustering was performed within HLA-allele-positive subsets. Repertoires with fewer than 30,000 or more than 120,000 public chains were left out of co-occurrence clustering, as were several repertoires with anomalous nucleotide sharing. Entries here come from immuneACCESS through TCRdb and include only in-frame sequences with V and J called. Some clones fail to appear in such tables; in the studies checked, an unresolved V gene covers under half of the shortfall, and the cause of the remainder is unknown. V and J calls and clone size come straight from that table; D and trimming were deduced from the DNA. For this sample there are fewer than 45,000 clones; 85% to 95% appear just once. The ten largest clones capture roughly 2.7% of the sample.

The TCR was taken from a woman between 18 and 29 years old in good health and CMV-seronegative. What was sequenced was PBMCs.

CDR3 loop: CASSHTPGILPYEQYF. The nucleotide sequence is TGTGCCAGTAGCCATACGCCAGGGATCCTCCCCTACGAGCAGTACTTC. Recombination linked TRBV19 to TRBJ2-7; a tentative D match to TRBD1 spans 5 bases. Measured from the cysteine to the phenylalanine, the CDR3 is 16 residues long. The entry retains the CDR3 DNA only, 48 bases that are in frame from base 1. V is shortened by 6 bases, J by 2 bases, and the region joining them spans 20 bases. The germline V gene (reference sequence) yields LNHDA for CDR1 and SQIVND for CDR2.